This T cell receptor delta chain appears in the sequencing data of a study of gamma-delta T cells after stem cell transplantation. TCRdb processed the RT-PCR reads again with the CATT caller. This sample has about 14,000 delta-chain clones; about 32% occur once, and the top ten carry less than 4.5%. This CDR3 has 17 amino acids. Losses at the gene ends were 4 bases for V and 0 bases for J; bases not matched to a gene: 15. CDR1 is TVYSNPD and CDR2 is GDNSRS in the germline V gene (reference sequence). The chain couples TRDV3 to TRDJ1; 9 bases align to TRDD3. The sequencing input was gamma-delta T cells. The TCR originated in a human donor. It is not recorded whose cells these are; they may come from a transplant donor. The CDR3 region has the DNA TGTGCCTCCCCGTACTGGGGGAGCCCTACCGACACCGATAAACTCATCTTT. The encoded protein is CASPYWGSPTDTDKLIF.